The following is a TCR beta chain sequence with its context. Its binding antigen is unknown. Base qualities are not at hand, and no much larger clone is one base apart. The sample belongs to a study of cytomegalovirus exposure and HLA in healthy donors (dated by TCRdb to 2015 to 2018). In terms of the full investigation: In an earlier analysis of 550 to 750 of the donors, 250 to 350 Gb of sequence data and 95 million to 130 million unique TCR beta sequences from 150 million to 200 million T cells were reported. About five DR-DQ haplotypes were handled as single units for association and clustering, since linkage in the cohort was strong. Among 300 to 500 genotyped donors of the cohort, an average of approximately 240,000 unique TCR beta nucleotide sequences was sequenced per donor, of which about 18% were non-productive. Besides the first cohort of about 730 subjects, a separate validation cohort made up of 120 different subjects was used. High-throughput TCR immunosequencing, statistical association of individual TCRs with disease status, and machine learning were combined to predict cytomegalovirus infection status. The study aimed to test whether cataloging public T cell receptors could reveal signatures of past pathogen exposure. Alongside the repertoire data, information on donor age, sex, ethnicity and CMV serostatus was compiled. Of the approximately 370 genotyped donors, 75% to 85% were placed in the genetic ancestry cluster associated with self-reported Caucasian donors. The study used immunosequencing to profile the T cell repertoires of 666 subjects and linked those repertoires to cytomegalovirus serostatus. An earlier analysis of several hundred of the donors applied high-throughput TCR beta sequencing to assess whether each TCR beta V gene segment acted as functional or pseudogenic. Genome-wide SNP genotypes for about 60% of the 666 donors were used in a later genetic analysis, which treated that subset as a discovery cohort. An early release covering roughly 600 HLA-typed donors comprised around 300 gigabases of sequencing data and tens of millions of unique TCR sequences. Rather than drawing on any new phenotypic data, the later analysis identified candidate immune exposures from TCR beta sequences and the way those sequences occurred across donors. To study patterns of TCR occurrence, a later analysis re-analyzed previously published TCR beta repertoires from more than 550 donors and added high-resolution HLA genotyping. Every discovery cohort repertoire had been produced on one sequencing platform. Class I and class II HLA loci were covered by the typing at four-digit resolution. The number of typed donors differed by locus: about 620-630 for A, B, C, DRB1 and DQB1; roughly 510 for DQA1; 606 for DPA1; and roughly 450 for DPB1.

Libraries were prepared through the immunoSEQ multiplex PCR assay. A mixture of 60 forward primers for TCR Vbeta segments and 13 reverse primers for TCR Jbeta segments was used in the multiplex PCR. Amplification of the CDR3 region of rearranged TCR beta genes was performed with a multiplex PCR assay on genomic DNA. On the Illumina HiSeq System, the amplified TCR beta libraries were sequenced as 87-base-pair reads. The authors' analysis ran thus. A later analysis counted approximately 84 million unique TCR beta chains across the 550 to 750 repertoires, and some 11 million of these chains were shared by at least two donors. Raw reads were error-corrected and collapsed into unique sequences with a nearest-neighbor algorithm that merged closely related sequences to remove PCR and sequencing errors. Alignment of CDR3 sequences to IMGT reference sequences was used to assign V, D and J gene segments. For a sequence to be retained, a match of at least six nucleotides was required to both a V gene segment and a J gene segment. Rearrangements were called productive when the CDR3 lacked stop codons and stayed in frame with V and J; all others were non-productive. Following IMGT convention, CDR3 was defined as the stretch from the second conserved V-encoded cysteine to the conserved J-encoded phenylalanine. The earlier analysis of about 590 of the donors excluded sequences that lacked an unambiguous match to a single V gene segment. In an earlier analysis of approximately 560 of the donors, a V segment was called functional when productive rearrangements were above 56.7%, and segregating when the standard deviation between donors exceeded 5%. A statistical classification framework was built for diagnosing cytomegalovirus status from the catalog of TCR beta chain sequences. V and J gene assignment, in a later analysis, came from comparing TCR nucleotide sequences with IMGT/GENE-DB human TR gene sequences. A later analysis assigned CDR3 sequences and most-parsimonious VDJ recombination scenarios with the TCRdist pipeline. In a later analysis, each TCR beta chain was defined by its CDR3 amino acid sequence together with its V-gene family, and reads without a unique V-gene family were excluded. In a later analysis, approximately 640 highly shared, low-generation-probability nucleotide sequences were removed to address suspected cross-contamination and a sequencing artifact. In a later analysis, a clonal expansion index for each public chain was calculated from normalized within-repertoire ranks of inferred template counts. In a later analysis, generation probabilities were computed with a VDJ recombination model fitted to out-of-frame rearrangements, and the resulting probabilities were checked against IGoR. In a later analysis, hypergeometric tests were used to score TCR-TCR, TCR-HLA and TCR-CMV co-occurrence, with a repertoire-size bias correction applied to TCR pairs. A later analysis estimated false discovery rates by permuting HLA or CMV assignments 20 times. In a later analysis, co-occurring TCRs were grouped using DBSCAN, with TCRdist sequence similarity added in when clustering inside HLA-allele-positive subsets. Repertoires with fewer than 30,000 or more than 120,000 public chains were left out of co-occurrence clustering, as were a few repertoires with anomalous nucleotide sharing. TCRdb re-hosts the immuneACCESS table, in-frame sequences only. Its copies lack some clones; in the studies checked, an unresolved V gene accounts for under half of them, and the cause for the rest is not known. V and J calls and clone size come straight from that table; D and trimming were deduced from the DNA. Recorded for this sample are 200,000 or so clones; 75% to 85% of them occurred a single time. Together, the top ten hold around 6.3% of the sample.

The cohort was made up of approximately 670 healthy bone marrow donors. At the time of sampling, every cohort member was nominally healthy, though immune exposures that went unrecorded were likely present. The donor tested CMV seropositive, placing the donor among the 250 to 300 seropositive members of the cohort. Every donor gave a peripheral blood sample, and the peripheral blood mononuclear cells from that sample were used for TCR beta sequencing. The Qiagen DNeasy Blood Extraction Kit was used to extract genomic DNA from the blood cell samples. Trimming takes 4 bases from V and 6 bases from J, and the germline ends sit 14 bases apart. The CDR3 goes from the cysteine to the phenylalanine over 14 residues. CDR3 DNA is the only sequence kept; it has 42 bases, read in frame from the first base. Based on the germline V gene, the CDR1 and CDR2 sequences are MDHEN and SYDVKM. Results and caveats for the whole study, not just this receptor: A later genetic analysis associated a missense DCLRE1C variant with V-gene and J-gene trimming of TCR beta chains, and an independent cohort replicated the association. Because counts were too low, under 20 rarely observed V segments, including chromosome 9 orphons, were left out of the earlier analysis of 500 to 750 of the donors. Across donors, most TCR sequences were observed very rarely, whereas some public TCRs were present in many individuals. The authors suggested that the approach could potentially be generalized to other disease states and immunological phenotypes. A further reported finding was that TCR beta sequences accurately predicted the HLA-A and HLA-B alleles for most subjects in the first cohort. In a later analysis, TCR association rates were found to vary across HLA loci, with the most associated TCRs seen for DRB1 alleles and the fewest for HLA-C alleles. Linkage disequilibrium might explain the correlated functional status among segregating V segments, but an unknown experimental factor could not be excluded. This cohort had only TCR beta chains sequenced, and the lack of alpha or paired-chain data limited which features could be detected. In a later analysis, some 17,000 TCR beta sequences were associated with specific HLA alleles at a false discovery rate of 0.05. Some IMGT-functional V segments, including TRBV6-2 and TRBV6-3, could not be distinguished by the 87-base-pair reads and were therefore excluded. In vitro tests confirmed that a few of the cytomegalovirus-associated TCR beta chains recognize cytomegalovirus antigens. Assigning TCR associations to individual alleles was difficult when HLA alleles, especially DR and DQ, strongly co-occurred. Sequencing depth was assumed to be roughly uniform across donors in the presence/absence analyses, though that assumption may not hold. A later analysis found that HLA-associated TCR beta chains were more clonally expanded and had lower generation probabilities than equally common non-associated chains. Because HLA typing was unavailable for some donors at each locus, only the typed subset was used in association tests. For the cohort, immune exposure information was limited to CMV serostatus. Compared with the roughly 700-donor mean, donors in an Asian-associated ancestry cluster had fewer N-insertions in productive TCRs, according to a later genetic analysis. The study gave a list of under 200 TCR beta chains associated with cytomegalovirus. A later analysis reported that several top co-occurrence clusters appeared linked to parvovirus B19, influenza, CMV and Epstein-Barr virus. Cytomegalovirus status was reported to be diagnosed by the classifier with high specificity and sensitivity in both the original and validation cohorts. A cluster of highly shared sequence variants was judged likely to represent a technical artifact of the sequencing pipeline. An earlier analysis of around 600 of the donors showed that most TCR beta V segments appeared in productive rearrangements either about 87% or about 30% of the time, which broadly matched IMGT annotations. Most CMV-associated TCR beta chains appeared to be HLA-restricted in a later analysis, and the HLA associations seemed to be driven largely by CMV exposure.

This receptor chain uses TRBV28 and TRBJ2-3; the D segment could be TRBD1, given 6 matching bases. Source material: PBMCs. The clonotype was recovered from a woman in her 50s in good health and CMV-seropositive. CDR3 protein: CASSSAGTPDTQYF. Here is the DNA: TGTGCCAGCAGTTCAGCCGGGACACCCGATACGCAGTATTTT.